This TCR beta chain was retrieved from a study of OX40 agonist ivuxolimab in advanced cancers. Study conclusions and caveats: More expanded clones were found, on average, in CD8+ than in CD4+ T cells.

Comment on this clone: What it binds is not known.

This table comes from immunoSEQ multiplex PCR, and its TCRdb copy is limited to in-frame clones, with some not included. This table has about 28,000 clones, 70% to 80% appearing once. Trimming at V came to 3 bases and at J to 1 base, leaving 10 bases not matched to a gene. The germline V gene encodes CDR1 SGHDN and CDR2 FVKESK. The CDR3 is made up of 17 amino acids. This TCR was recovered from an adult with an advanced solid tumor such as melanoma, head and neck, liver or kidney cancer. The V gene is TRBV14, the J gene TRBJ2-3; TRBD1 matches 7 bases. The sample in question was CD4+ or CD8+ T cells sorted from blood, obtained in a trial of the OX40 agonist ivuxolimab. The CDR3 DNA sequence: TGTGCCAGCAGCCACCCCACAGGGGTCCTCCGCACAGATACGCAGTATTTT. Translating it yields CASSHPTGVLRTDTQYF.